These 23 T cell receptor beta chains were all obtained from the same sample, sequenced in a study of blood T cell repertoires in COVID-19. The method was immunoSEQ multiplex PCR; TCRdb's version includes in-frame clones alone and lacks a portion of them. Counted here are some 100,000 clones, roughly 80% occurring once; the ten biggest clones make up around 10%. Specimen: peripheral blood. The receptors stem from a woman between 65 and 79 years old with acute or convalescent COVID-19.

The chain recombines TRBV19 with TRBJ1-2, with D tentatively TRBD1 (6 bases). The V end lost 8 bases, the J end lost 2 bases, and 24 bases lay between the germline ends. Germline lookup yields CDR1 LNHDA and CDR2 SQIVND (reference sequence). CDR3 length equals 17 residues. CDR3: CASSKGTGTLNNYGYTF. The DNA for the CDR3 is TGTGCCAGTTCGAAAGGAACAGGGACCCTTAACAACTATGGCTACACCTTC.

V is TRBV25-1 and J is TRBJ1-5; D is unclear. The CDR3 is 14 residues long. V dropped 5 bases and J dropped 9 bases, with 17 bases sitting between them. CDR1 is MGHDK and CDR2 is SYGVNS in the germline V gene. As DNA, the CDR3 is TGTGCCAGCAGTATAGGTTTAGAGGGCCGGCCCCAGCATTTT. Protein: CASSIGLEGRPQHF. Using reference TRBV25-1 and TRBJ1-5 for the parts outside the CDR3, the full variable domain is EADIYQTPRYLVIGTGKKITLECSQTMGHDKMYWYQQDPGMELHLIHYSYGVNSTEKGDLSSESTVSRIRTEHFPLTLESARPSHTSQYLCASSIGLEGRPQHFGDGTRLSIL.

This clone appeared a single time. The chain employs TRBV3-1 (or the pseudogene TRBV3-2) and TRBJ1-5; 8 nucleotides align to TRBD1. Per the germline V gene, CDR1 is LGHDT and CDR2 is YNNKEL (reference sequence). The CDR3 is 19 amino acids. Losses at the gene ends were 4 bases for V and 0 bases for J; bases not matched to a gene: 14. The CDR3 is CASSRDRGGVGNSNQPQHF. The CDR3 nucleotides read TGTGCCAGCAGCCGCGACAGGGGAGGGGTGGGGAATAGCAATCAGCCCCAGCATTTT.

This chain connects TRBV25-1 to TRBJ1-2; no definite D call. The V gene's germline CDR1 is MGHDK and CDR2 SYGVNS. With 1 base removed from V and 7 bases from J, the gap between germline ends came to 16 bases. The CDR3 length is 15 residues. The CDR3 protein is CASSESGRSAGGYTF. The CDR3 DNA is TGTGCCAGCAGTGAATCGGGCAGGTCTGCGGGTGGCTACACCTTC.

This chain uses TRBV19 with TRBJ2-5; 8 nucleotides agree with TRBD2. In germline, CDR1 is LNHDA, CDR2 SQIVND (reference sequence). The CDR3 runs to 14 residues. V was pared by 5 bases and J by 1 base, with 3 bases of the junction left unmatched. Here the CDR3 DNA reads TGTGCCAGTAGTGTCGGGGGGGCCCAAGAGACCCAGTACTTC. Protein product: CASSVGGAQETQYF.

The CDR3 loop reads CASSRARNTEAFF. The CDR3 DNA follows: TGTGCCAGCAGCCGAGCCCGGAACACTGAAGCTTTCTTT. The gene calls are TRBV7-8 and TRBJ1-1; D is undetermined. The CDR3 totals 13 residues. Germline CDR1 and CDR2: SGHVS and FQNEAQ. Trimming shortened V by 5 bases and J by 1 base, and 8 bases separated the two germline ends. Using reference TRBV7-8 and TRBJ1-1 for the parts outside the CDR3, the full variable domain is GAGVSQSPRYKVAKRGQDVALRCDPISGHVSLFWYQQALGQGPEFLTYFQNEAQLDKSGLPSDRFFAERPEGSVSTLKIQRTQQEDSAVYLCASSRARNTEAFFGQGTRLTVV.

The chain has TRBV2 and TRBJ1-1; 7 positions match TRBD1. J was trimmed by 5 bases and V by 5 bases; bases with no gene match: 2. The CDR3 has 12 amino acids. Germline CDR1 SNHLY, CDR2 FYNNEI. CDR3 in DNA: TGTGCCAGCAGTCAGGGGGAGACTGAAGCTTTCTTT. Residues: CASSQGETEAFF.

As regards this clone: The junction departs from the called germline gene at one end, perhaps through a read error. V gene TRBV7-6 combines with J gene TRBJ2-3, with 7 bases that match TRBD1. Germline values: CDR1 SGHVS, CDR2 FNYEAQ. The CDR3 is 15 residues long. CDR3 residues: CASNLIPGGSDTQYF. CDR3 nucleotides: TGTGCCAGCAACTTAATTCCAGGGGGTTCAGATACGCAGTATTTT.

The V call is TRBV28, the J call TRBJ1-3; D remains unclear. The CDR3 is made up of 14 amino acids. Germline CDR1 is MDHEN and CDR2 is SYDVKM. V lost 10 bases to trimming and J lost 0 bases, with 13 bases between them. Here the CDR3 reads CATRGLGSGNTIYF. CDR3 sequence (DNA): TGTGCCACCCGAGGCCTAGGCTCTGGAAACACCATATATTTT.

The chain combines TRBV5-4 with TRBJ1-1; weak D call: TRBD1 (6 bases). CDR1 is SGHNT, CDR2 YYREEE, per germline (reference sequence). The CDR3 has 15 amino acids. Trimming shortened V by 4 bases and J by 5 bases, and 18 bases separated the two germline ends. CDR3 nucleotides: TGTGCCAGCAGCCCGGATAATTGGGGGCGGACTGAAGCTTTCTTT. Translation: CASSPDNWGRTEAFF. Full variable domain (remainder filled in from reference TRBV5-4 and TRBJ1-1): ETGVTQSPTHLIKTRGQQVTLRCSSQSGHNTVSWYQQALGQGPQFIFQYYREEENGRGNFPPRFSGLQFPNYSSELNVNALELDDSALYLCASSPDNWGRTEAFFGQGTRLTVV.

DNA of the CDR3: TGTGCCAGCAGTCGCACGGGGGTAAGGGGAAACACCATATATTTT. Translated: CASSRTGVRGNTIYF. The genes are TRBV6-5 and TRBJ1-3, with D possibly matching TRBD1 (5 bases). This CDR3 region has 15 residues. From germline, CDR1 is MNHEY and CDR2 SVGAGI. V was trimmed by 5 bases and J by 4 bases, leaving 15 bases between them.

The chain employs TRBV5-5 and TRBJ2-3; the match to TRBD2 covers 16 bases. The CDR3 is 16 residues long. Germline CDR1 reads SGHKS; CDR2 reads YYEKEE (reference sequence). Trimming cost V 3 bases and J 8 bases; bases outside gene matches: 6. The CDR3 loop reads CASSWGLAGGPSTQYF. In nucleotides, the CDR3 is TGTGCCAGCAGCTGGGGACTAGCGGGGGGGCCCAGTACGCAGTATTTT.

This clone was observed once. The CDR3 is CASSQEGVVTRQGGTYEQYF. The DNA of the CDR3 is TGTGCCAGCAGCCAAGAGGGAGTAGTCACTAGACAGGGGGGAACCTACGAGCAGTACTTC. V and J are TRBV3-1 (or the pseudogene TRBV3-2) and TRBJ2-7; 9 bases map to TRBD1. Per the germline V gene, CDR1 is LGHDT and CDR2 is YNNKEL (reference sequence). Unmatched junction bases numbered 17, after V lost 0 bases and J lost 2 bases. The CDR3 totals 20 residues.

This clone showed up just once. This chain links TRBV6-2 or TRBV6-3 with TRBJ2-7; D gene ambiguous. Trimming took 4 bases from V and 1 from J, leaving 11 bases between them. The CDR3 sequence is 14 residues long. Germline CDR1 MNHEY, CDR2 SVGEGT. The CDR3 loop reads CASSSPLGSYEQYF. The CDR3 DNA reads as TGTGCCAGCAGTTCCCCGCTAGGATCCTACGAGCAGTACTTC.

V and J are TRBV10-2 and TRBJ1-1; possibly TRBD1 for D (5 bases). CDR1 and CDR2 from the germline V gene are WSHSY and SAAADI. The CDR3 has 18 amino acids. The germline V and J ends were trimmed by 0 bases and 0 bases, with 17 bases remaining between them. CDR3 protein: CASSESLGQSSMNTEAFF. The CDR3 DNA reads as TGCGCCAGCAGTGAGTCGTTGGGGCAGTCCAGCATGAACACTGAAGCTTTCTTT.

CDR3: CASSLLKGASSPLHF. The DNA for the CDR3 is TGTGCCAGCAGCCTCTTGAAAGGGGCGTCTTCACCCCTCCACTTT. The V gene is TRBV5-8, the J gene TRBJ1-6; D might be TRBD1 (5 bases). The V end lost 4 bases, the J end lost 9 bases, and 17 bases lay between the germline ends. The CDR3 has 15 residues. Per germline, CDR1 SGHTS and CDR2 YDEGEE.

The genes are TRBV30 and TRBJ2-7; the D gene is possibly TRBD1 (7 bases). The CDR3 sequence is 14 residues long. Per the germline V gene, CDR1 is GTSNPN and CDR2 is SVGIG (reference sequence). V shed 4 bases and J shed 7 bases, with 20 bases lying between them. The CDR3 is CAWTRTLTGREQYF. CDR3 nucleotides: TGTGCCTGGACGCGGACCTTGACAGGGAGGGAGCAGTACTTC.

The V gene is TRBV7-6, the J gene TRBJ1-6; 7 nucleotides line up with TRBD1. The V gene end was trimmed by 2 bases and the J gene end by 0 bases; junction bases not matched to a gene: 1. Germline CDR1 reads SGHVS; CDR2 reads FNYEAQ. The CDR3 sequence is 16 residues long. The CDR3 nucleotides read TGTGCCAGCAGCTTACAGGGGGGCTCCTATAATTCACCCCTCCACTTT. This encodes CASSLQGGSYNSPLHF.

The chain employs TRBV6-1 and TRBJ1-2; D might be TRBD1 (6 bases). CDR1 and CDR2 from the germline V gene are MNHNS and SASEGT. The CDR3 has 17 amino acids. V was trimmed by 2 bases and J by 7 bases, leaving 23 bases between them. CDR3 nucleotides: TGTGCCAGCAGTGAATCGTGGGAGGGGGGGTTCGGCGGTGGCTACACCTTC. The encoded protein is CASSESWEGGFGGGYTF.

This sequence joins TRBV6-5 and TRBJ1-1, with TRBD1 matching over 7 bases. The CDR3 covers 15 residues. Germline-derived CDR1 and CDR2 are MNHEY and SVGAGI. The junction had 10 bases not matched to a gene; V was cut back by 5 bases and J by 4 bases. The CDR3 here is CASSTRGQGFTEAFF. The CDR3 nucleotides are TGTGCCAGCAGTACGAGGGGGCAGGGTTTCACTGAAGCTTTCTTT.

The chain has TRBV5-1 and TRBJ2-5, with 7 bases aligning to TRBD1. Looked up from germline, CDR1 is SGHRS and CDR2 is YFSETQ. The ends lost 1 base at V and 2 bases at J; junction bases unmatched: 2. The CDR3 is 14 amino acids. The CDR3 spells CASSLWGQQETQYF. DNA of the CDR3: TGCGCCAGCAGCTTGTGGGGACAGCAAGAGACCCAGTACTTC.

This clone was seen only a few times. The V and J genes are TRBV30 and TRBJ1-6; D is unresolved. Germline CDR1 is GTSNPN and CDR2 is SVGIG (reference sequence). The V end was cut by 1 base, the J end by 0 bases, with 7 bases between. CDR3 length: 15 amino acids. This CDR3 is CAWSGESSYNSPLHF. CDR3 in DNA: TGTGCCTGGAGTGGAGAGAGCTCCTATAATTCACCCCTCCACTTT.

The chain recombines TRBV9 with TRBJ2-1; 13 positions match TRBD2. V lost 3 bases and J lost 11; bases outside the gene matches: 5. Germline V gene data show CDR1 as SGDLS and CDR2 as YYNGEE. CDR3 length: 14 residues. CDR3 loop: CASSARLAGGKQFF. CDR3 nucleotides: TGTGCCAGCAGCGCGAGACTAGCGGGGGGTAAGCAGTTCTTC. Based on the CDR3 plus reference TRBV9 and TRBJ2-1, the full variable domain is DSGVTQTPKHLITATGQRVTLRCSPRSGDLSVYWYQQSLDQGLQFLIQYYNGEERAKGNILERFSAQQFPDLHSELNLSSLELGDSALYFCASSARLAGGKQFFGPGTRLTVL.